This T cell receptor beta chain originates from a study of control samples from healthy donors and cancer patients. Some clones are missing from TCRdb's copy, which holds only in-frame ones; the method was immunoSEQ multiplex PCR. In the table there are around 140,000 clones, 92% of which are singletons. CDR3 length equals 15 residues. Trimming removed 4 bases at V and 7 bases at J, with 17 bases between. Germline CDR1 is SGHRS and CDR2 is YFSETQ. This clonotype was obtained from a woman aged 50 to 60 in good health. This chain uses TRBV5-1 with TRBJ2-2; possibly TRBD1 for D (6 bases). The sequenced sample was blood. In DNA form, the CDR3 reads TGCGCCAGCAGCCAGGGGTCGGTCTTCGGCGGGGAGCTGTTTTTT. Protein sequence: CASSQGSVFGGELFF. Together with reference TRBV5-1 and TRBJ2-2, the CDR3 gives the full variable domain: KAGVTQTPRYLIKTRGQQVTLSCSPISGHRSVSWYQQTPGQGLQFLFEYFSETQRNKGNFPGRFSGRQFSNSRSEMNVSTLELGDSALYLCASSQGSVFGGELFFGEGSRLTVL.